This is a list of T cell receptor beta chains from one sample in a study of blood T cells in healthy people across ages. TCRdb reprocessed the 5' RACE reads via MiXCR and lists one record per CDR3 protein. The sample has nearly 1 million distinct CDR3 sequences; just over 50% are singletons. Sequencing was done on a sample of blood. The origin of the receptors is a woman aged 55-69 years in good health. The CDR3 runs from the conserved cysteine through the conserved F or W. A D gene is named only where the DNA matches it firmly. Only some rows state a clone size, as once, few, many or a class for expanded clones.

CDR3 DNA,CDR3 protein,D gene,J gene,clone size,V gene
TGCAGCGTTGAGTTATGGTCCGGGGAGCTGTTTTTT,CSVELWSGELFF,-,TRBJ2-2,few,TRBV29-1
TGTGCCAGCAGAGCCGCCAAAATGACAGGGGTGAACACTGAAGCTTTCTTT,CASRAAKMTGVNTEAFF,TRBD1,TRBJ1-1,-,TRBV3-1
TGTGCCAGCAGCTTAGTTCTTGGGGATGGGATCTTC,CASSLVLGDGIF,-,TRBJ2-7,-,TRBV7-2
TGTGCCAGCAGCGAGACTAGCGGGAGGGTATACGAGCAGTACTTC,CASSETSGRVYEQYF,TRBD2,TRBJ2-7,-,TRBV9
TGCAGTGCTAGAGATTACTCGTCGAGGACTACCTACGAGCAGTACTTC,CSARDYSSRTTYEQYF,-,TRBJ2-7,few,TRBV20-1
TGTGCCACCCTCAGGGGGCTCCAAGAGACCCAGTACTTC,CATLRGLQETQYF,TRBD1,TRBJ2-5,-,TRBV10-3
TGTGCCAGCAGCCCTGGACTTCGGGGCTACACCTTC,CASSPGLRGYTF,-,TRBJ1-2,-,TRBV5-4
TGTGCCAGCAGGAACTATCCCTGGACAGGGGGGGATGGCTACACCTTC,CASRNYPWTGGDGYTF,-,TRBJ1-2,few,TRBV21-1
TGCAGCGTTGAACCTCAAGAGACCCAGTACTTC,CSVEPQETQYF,-,TRBJ2-5,many,TRBV29-1
TGCAGTGCTGGGACAGGGGTCTCTGGGGCCAACGTCCTGACTTTC,CSAGTGVSGANVLTF,TRBD1,TRBJ2-6,-,TRBV20-1
TGCAGTGCTAGTGACATAAGGGCCTACGAGCAGTACTTC,CSASDIRAYEQYF,-,TRBJ2-7,-,TRBV20-1
TGCAGTGTTTCCAGGACTAGCGGGAGTTTGTCCGAGCAGTACTTC,CSVSRTSGSLSEQYF,TRBD2,TRBJ2-7,-,TRBV20-1
TGTGCCAGCAGTGAAAGGGAGGGCTTCCTTCGGGATACGCAGTATTTT,CASSEREGFLRDTQYF,TRBD2,TRBJ2-3,-,TRBV2
TGTGCCAGCAGCGTAATGTCACAAGAGACCCAGTACTTC,CASSVMSQETQYF,-,TRBJ2-5,-,TRBV7-3
TGTGCCAGCAGCCAAATGCAACTAGCGGGAGCCGAGGCGAACAATGAGCAGTTCTTC,CASSQMQLAGAEANNEQFF,TRBD2,TRBJ2-1,-,TRBV3-1
TGTGCCACCAGCCCTCGGACAGACCAAGAGACCCAGTACTTC,CATSPRTDQETQYF,-,TRBJ2-5,-,TRBV24-1
TGTGCCAGCAGATCCCCTCAGTTCGCAGATACGCAGTATTTT,CASRSPQFADTQYF,-,TRBJ2-3,-,TRBV6-5
TGTGCCACCAGCAGAGAGGGGAACCGCGCCAAAACTGAAGCTTTCTTT,CATSREGNRAKTEAFF,-,TRBJ1-1,-,TRBV15
TGTGCCAGCAGCCCCTGGACAGGTACTCAGCCCCAGCATTTT,CASSPWTGTQPQHF,TRBD1,TRBJ1-5,-,TRBV3-1
TGTGCCAGCAGCCATGGTGGGGATGGGCAGTTCTTC,CASSHGGDGQFF,-,TRBJ2-1,-,TRBV27
TGTGCCGGCAGCCCTACGTGGGCGAGAACGACTGGGGCCAACGTCCTGACTTTC,CAGSPTWARTTGANVLTF,-,TRBJ2-6,-,TRBV4-2
TGTGCCAGCAGTGAACTCAACCTCGAGGCTTTCTTT,CASSELNLEAFF,-,TRBJ1-1,few,TRBV2
TGTGCCAGCAGCTTAGGCAGGGGGGTTGCTGGGGCCAACGTCCTGACTTTC,CASSLGRGVAGANVLTF,-,TRBJ2-6,-,TRBV7-2
TGCAGTGCTAGGGCGATTGTCTATGGCTACACCTTC,CSARAIVYGYTF,-,TRBJ1-2,-,TRBV20-1
TGTGCCAGCAGCCAAGTCTCCCACTCCGAGCAGTACTTC,CASSQVSHSEQYF,-,TRBJ2-7,-,TRBV14
TGCGCCAGCAGCCACCCTTTAGCGGGACGCTCCTACAATGAGCAGTTCTTC,CASSHPLAGRSYNEQFF,TRBD2,TRBJ2-1,-,TRBV4-3
TGTGCCAGCAGCCCTGGACAGGGATCTAATGAAAAACTGTTTTTT,CASSPGQGSNEKLFF,TRBD1,TRBJ1-4,-,TRBV7-9
TGTGCCAGCAGAGACAGACTAGCGACGGAGACCCAGTACTTC,CASRDRLATETQYF,TRBD2,TRBJ2-5,-,TRBV2
TGCGCCAGCAGCCAAATAGCGGGACTTGGGAATGAGCAGTACTTC,CASSQIAGLGNEQYF,TRBD2,TRBJ2-7,-,TRBV4-1
TGTGCCAGCAGCTTCCAGGTCGGGGAGACCCAGTACTTC,CASSFQVGETQYF,-,TRBJ2-5,-,TRBV7-2
TGTGCCAGCAGAAACCAGCGCACTATAGACACCGGGGAGCTGTTTTTT,CASRNQRTIDTGELFF,-,TRBJ2-2,once,TRBV2
TGTGCCAGCAGCCGTAGCGGGACCGGGGAGCTGTTTTTT,CASSRSGTGELFF,TRBD2,TRBJ2-2,-,TRBV7-8
TGTGCCAGCAGACCCACCGTAGCGGGGGAAGAGACCCAGTACTTC,CASRPTVAGEETQYF,TRBD2,TRBJ2-5,-,TRBV28
TGTGCCAGCAGCGAAAACCGGGAGACCCAGTACTTC,CASSENRETQYF,-,TRBJ2-5,few,TRBV11-1
TGTGCCAGCAGCTTAAATCGGATAACAGCCCGATATATGTACTTC,CASSLNRITARYMYF,-,TRBJ2-7,few,TRBV7-2
TGTGCCAGCAGACCTACGGACAGGGGGGTCAATCAGCCCCAGCATTTT,CASRPTDRGVNQPQHF,TRBD1,TRBJ1-5,-,TRBV6-6
TGTGCCAGCAGTTACGACGGGACTAGCGGGAGAGGATTATGGGATGAGCAGTTCTTC,CASSYDGTSGRGLWDEQFF,TRBD2,TRBJ2-1,-,TRBV6-2/TRBV6-3
TGCAGCGTTGACGACTCATTCACAGATACGCAGTATTTT,CSVDDSFTDTQYF,-,TRBJ2-3,once,TRBV29-1
TGCGCCAGCAGCCAAGGACTAGCGGGAGACACCTACAATGAGCAGTTCTTC,CASSQGLAGDTYNEQFF,TRBD2,TRBJ2-1,-,TRBV4-3
TGTGCCAGCAGTTCCTCCCCGGGAAGCGGGGGAACCTACAATGAGCAGTTCTTC,CASSSSPGSGGTYNEQFF,TRBD2,TRBJ2-1,once,TRBV28
TGTGCCACTGCACAGGGGGGCACCTACGAACAGTACTTC,CATAQGGTYEQYF,TRBD1,TRBJ2-7,-,TRBV24-1
TGTGCCAGCAGCCCCGACCTTTGGACTAGTCCTAGCACAGATACGCAGTATTTT,CASSPDLWTSPSTDTQYF,TRBD2,TRBJ2-3,-,TRBV3-1
TGTGCCAGCAGTGAGGAAAGGTCCTACGAGCAGTACTTC,CASSEERSYEQYF,-,TRBJ2-7,-,TRBV2